The 28 T cell receptor beta chains listed next were all sequenced from one sample in a study of identical twins. TCRdb re-analysed the 5' RACE reads in MiXCR, keeping a single row per CDR3 protein. The table has some 630,000 distinct CDR3 sequences, about 7% seen once. These records were also assigned to another study, of yellow fever vaccine responses in identical twins.

The sequencing input was PBMCs. Receptors were obtained from a woman under 30 in good health.

This clonotype was counted a few times. This chain joins TRBV7-2 and TRBJ2-1, with a tentative D call TRBD2 (5 bases). CDR1 is SGHTA and CDR2 is FQGNSA in the germline V gene. The CDR3 runs 15 residues. Trimming left V 1 base short and J 9 bases short, with 16 bases between. The CDR3 DNA sequence: TGTGCCAGCAGCTTAGAGGCACCTAGCAACAGTGAGCAGTTCTTC. This sequence encodes CASSLEAPSNSEQFF.

Only a few counts were recorded for this clonotype. This sequence joins TRBV6-6 and TRBJ1-2, with a possible D match to TRBD1 (6 bases). CDR3 length: 12 amino acids. Germline values: CDR1 MNHNY, CDR2 SVGAGI (reference sequence). Trimming left V 7 bases short and J 1 base short, with 7 bases between. The CDR3 DNA is TGTGCCAGCACGGACAGTAACTATGGCTACACCTTC. Translation: CASTDSNYGYTF.

Notes on this clonotype: At one end the junction does not follow the germline gene, possibly because of a read error. The chain carries TRBV7-8 and TRBJ2-3; a possible D gene is TRBD1 (5 bases). Germline V gene data show CDR1 as SGHVS and CDR2 as FQNEAQ. The CDR3 contains 17 residues. The CDR3 region is CASSLGVGPYSTDTQYF. CDR3 in DNA: TGTGCCAGCAGTTTAGGTGTGGGGCCTTACAGCACAGATACGCAGTATTTT.

This clonotype was counted between two and nine times. The rearrangement links TRBV4-1 to TRBJ2-5; D perhaps matches TRBD1 (5 bases). CDR1 and CDR2 (germline): MGHRA, YSYEKL. The CDR3 is 14 residues long. The germline V and J ends were trimmed by 3 bases and 3 bases, with 11 bases remaining between them. The CDR3 DNA is TGCGCCAGCAGCCATCGGCTCAGGGAAGAGACCCAGTACTTC. This gives the protein CASSHRLREETQYF.

This clonotype turned up a few times. The chain recombines TRBV11-2 with TRBJ2-7, with a weak D call TRBD2 (5 bases). Per germline, CDR1 SGHAT and CDR2 FQNNGV. The CDR3 extends over 14 amino acids. The V end lost 5 bases, the J end lost 2 bases, and 13 bases lay between the germline ends. Here the CDR3 reads CASSTRTAPYEQYV. The CDR3 DNA follows: TGTGCCAGCAGCACCCGGACTGCCCCCTACGAGCAGTACGTC.

This clonotype came up a few times. The rearrangement joins TRBV2 to TRBJ2-2; D is unclear. Trimming shortened V by 1 base and J by 2 bases, and 5 bases separated the two germline ends. Germline-derived CDR1 and CDR2 are SNHLY and FYNNEI. The CDR3 is made up of 14 amino acids. The CDR3 region is CASSEDYNTGELFF. In DNA, the CDR3 is TGTGCCAGCAGTGAAGACTATAACACCGGGGAGCTGTTTTTT.

The chain links TRBV7-9 to TRBJ2-2; a weak D match, TRBD1 (6 bases). From germline, CDR1 is SEHNR and CDR2 FQNEAQ (reference sequence). Deletions cut 6 bases from V and 1 base from J, with 18 bases between. CDR3 length: 17 residues. DNA of the CDR3: TGTGCCAGCAGGCCCTCCGGGACACAAAGGAACACCGGGGAGCTGTTTTTT. It specifies CASRPSGTQRNTGELFF. The variable domain in full, completed from reference TRBV7-9 and TRBJ2-2, reads DTGVSQNPRHKITKRGQNVTFRCDPISEHNRLYWYRQTLGQGPEFLTYFQNEAQLEKSRLLSDRFSAERPKGSFSTLEIQRTEQGDSAMYLCASRPSGTQRNTGELFFGEGSRLTVL.

Many counts were recorded for this clonotype. The rearrangement links TRBV20-1 to TRBJ2-1; D gene unclear. V was pared by 0 bases and J by 4 bases, with 13 bases between. Germline V gene lookup returns CDR1 DFQATT and CDR2 SNEGSKA (reference sequence). This CDR3 has 15 amino acids. CDR3 DNA: TGCAGTGCTAGAGATCTGCAACTCCCATACAATGAGCAGTTCTTC. Translation: CSARDLQLPYNEQFF.

The chain recombines TRBV4-1 with TRBJ1-4; D not resolved. The CDR3 spans 17 residues. V lost 1 base, J lost 0 bases, and 12 bases lay in between. In germline, CDR1 is MGHRA, CDR2 YSYEKL. This chain's CDR3 is CASSQAGGVATNEKLFF. CDR3 DNA: TGCGCCAGCAGCCAAGCAGGAGGTGTTGCAACTAATGAAAAACTGTTTTTT.

Of note for this clonotype: A read error may explain this, as a much larger clone is one base away. This chain uses TRBV7-2 with TRBJ2-1, with D perhaps TRBD1 or TRBD2 (6 bases each). The CDR3 spans 14 residues. CDR1 and CDR2 (germline): SGHTA, FQGNSA. For the CDR3, the DNA is TGTGCCAGCAGCTTAAAAGCGCGGGACAATGAGCAGCTCTTC. Residues: CASSLKARDNEQLF.

V and J are TRBV24-1 and TRBJ2-5; D might be TRBD2 (5 bases). The germline gives CDR1 KGHDR, CDR2 SFDVKD. V was pared by 1 base and J by 2 bases, with 13 bases between. CDR3 length: 16 residues. CDR3 sequence reads: CATSDFSLGEQETQYF. The DNA of the CDR3 is TGTGCCACCAGTGATTTTTCCCTGGGAGAACAAGAGACCCAGTACTTC.

This clonotype was counted ten times or more. The rearrangement joins TRBV14 to TRBJ2-1; a weak D match, TRBD1 (6 bases). The length of the CDR3 is 14 residues. Trimming removed 4 bases from V and 4 bases from J, with 11 bases in between. Germline values: CDR1 SGHDN, CDR2 FVKESK. CDR3 coding DNA: TGTGCCAGCAGCCCGGGACAAAAATACAATGAGCAGTTCTTC. It yields the protein CASSPGQKYNEQFF.

At least ten counts were recorded for this clonotype. The rearrangement links TRBV6-2 or TRBV6-3 to TRBJ2-1; 7 bases line up with TRBD1. Germline trimming cut 8 bases from V and 9 bases from J; bases unmatched to any gene: 7. Germline CDR1 is MNHEY and CDR2 is SVGEGT. This CDR3 is built from 12 residues. The CDR3 nucleotides are TGTGCCAGCGGCCAAGCAGGGGGTGAGCAGTTCTTC. It codes for CASGQAGGEQFF.

The chain recombines TRBV27 with TRBJ1-5, with D unresolved. This CDR3 is 13 amino acids long. The germline V and J ends were trimmed by 2 bases and 3 bases, with 5 bases remaining between them. Per the germline V gene, CDR1 is MNHEY and CDR2 is SMNVEV (reference sequence). The CDR3 is CASSLQLNQPQHF. The CDR3 DNA follows: TGTGCCAGCAGTTTACAGCTCAATCAGCCCCAGCATTTT.

The V gene is TRBV12-5, the J gene TRBJ1-1, with D perhaps matching TRBD1 (5 bases). The CDR3 spans 14 residues. V was cut by 4 bases and J by 1 base, with 10 bases left in between. CDR1 and CDR2 from the germline V gene are LGHNT and FRNRAP. Here the CDR3 reads CASGSPQENTEAFF. The DNA of the CDR3 is TGTGCTAGTGGTTCCCCACAGGAGAACACTGAAGCTTTCTTT. Full variable domain (missing parts from reference TRBV12-5 and TRBJ1-1): DARVTQTPRHKVTEMGQEVTMRCQPILGHNTVFWYRQTMMQGLELLAYFRNRAPLDDSGMPKDRFSAEMPDATLATLKIQPSEPRDSAVYFCASGSPQENTEAFFGQGTRLTVV.

Many counts were recorded for this clonotype. V is TRBV6-2 or TRBV6-3 and J is TRBJ1-5; weak D call: TRBD1 (5 bases). V dropped 1 base and J dropped 0 bases, with 10 bases sitting between them. Per germline, CDR1 MNHEY and CDR2 SVGEGT. CDR3 length: 16 amino acids. The CDR3 coding sequence is TGTGCCAGCAGTTACTTCCAGGGTTATAGCAATCAGCCCCAGCATTTT. This sequence encodes CASSYFQGYSNQPQHF.

Regarding this clonotype: The CDR3 end shows no conserved phenylalanine or tryptophan, and so a read error is likely. The rearrangement uses TRBV20-1 and TRBJ2-3; 7 nucleotides match TRBD2. Germline V gene lookup returns CDR1 DFQATT and CDR2 SNEGSKA (reference sequence). Unmatched junction bases numbered 2, after V lost 4 bases and J lost 1 base. The CDR3 length is 13 residues. DNA of the CDR3: TGCAGTGCTAAGCTAGCGGGCACAGATACGCAGTATTAT. It specifies CSAKLAGTDTQYY.

In its sample, this clonotype was seen a few times. V and J are TRBV20-1 and TRBJ2-7; TRBD2 matches 10 bases. Trimming cost V 0 bases and J 0 bases; bases outside gene matches: 5. Germline V gene sequence: CDR1 DFQATT, CDR2 SNEGSKA (reference sequence). The length of the CDR3 is 16 residues. The CDR3 coding sequence is TGCAGTGCTAGAGATGTAGCGGGGGGACGCTCCTACGAGCAGTACGTC. Translation gives CSARDVAGGRSYEQYV.

This clonotype was counted between two and nine times. This chain uses TRBV2 with TRBJ1-4, with a possible D match to TRBD1 (5 bases). The CDR3 length is 14 residues. V shed 6 bases and J shed 4 bases, with 12 bases lying between them. Germline CDR1 is SNHLY and CDR2 is FYNNEI. The CDR3 coding sequence is TGTGCCAGCAGCGACGACAGTTTTAATGAAAAACTGTTTTTT. Amino acid sequence: CASSDDSFNEKLFF. Full variable domain (outside the CDR3, taken from reference TRBV2 and TRBJ1-4): EPEVTQTPSHQVTQMGQEVILRCVPISNHLYFYWYRQILGQKVEFLVSFYNNEISEKSEIFDDQFSVERPDGSNFTLKIRSTKLEDSAMYFCASSDDSFNEKLFFGSGTQLSVL.

J is TRBJ1-1 and V is TRBV20-1; TRBD1 matches 7 bases. After removal of 1 base from V and 6 bases from J, the junction contained 8 bases not matched to a gene. The CDR3 covers 14 residues. In germline, CDR1 is DFQATT, CDR2 SNEGSKA (reference sequence). CDR3 nucleotides: TGCAGTGCTAGAGTAGGGGGCGCGATCGCTGAAGCTTTCTTT. Amino acid sequence: CSARVGGAIAEAFF.

This chain connects TRBV2 to TRBJ1-5; TRBD1 aligns across 8 bases. The V segment lost 6 bases and the J segment 3 bases; nucleotides outside the gene matches: 4. The CDR3 is 14 residues long. Germline V gene lookup returns CDR1 SNHLY and CDR2 FYNNEI. CDR3 loop: CASRQQGDNQPQHF. DNA for the CDR3: TGTGCCAGCAGACAACAGGGGGACAATCAGCCCCAGCATTTT.

This clonotype was seen a handful of times. The chain joins TRBV19 to TRBJ2-1, with TRBD1 matching 9 bases. Germline CDR1 is LNHDA and CDR2 is SQIVND (reference sequence). Germline trimming cut 4 bases from V and 10 bases from J; bases unmatched to any gene: 8. The length of the CDR3 is 14 residues. This CDR3 is CASSTAWDRDEQFF. The CDR3 bases are TGTGCCAGTAGTACTGCCTGGGACAGGGACGAGCAGTTCTTC.

Many counts were recorded for this clonotype. J is TRBJ2-7 and V is TRBV14, with D hard to call. Trimming removed 0 bases at V and 3 bases at J, with 3 bases between. The CDR3 runs 12 residues. Germline lookup yields CDR1 SGHDN and CDR2 FVKESK. The CDR3 region has the DNA TGTGCCAGCAGCCAAGACTACTACGAGCAGTACTTC. It encodes CASSQDYYEQYF.

This clonotype was observed a handful of times. The chain couples TRBV20-1 to TRBJ2-3, with 11 nucleotides matching TRBD2. The CDR3 extends over 11 amino acids. Germline-derived CDR1 and CDR2 are DFQATT and SNEGSKA (reference sequence). V dropped 8 bases and J dropped 8; count of bases not matched to a gene: 3. The DNA for the CDR3 is TGCAGTACGACTAGCGGGGTTACGCAGTATTTT. This translates into CSTTSGVTQYF.

The chain uses TRBV5-1 and TRBJ2-3; 9 bases match TRBD2. The germline V gene encodes CDR1 SGHRS and CDR2 YFSETQ. V gave up 2 bases and J gave up 0 bases; unmatched junction bases: 10. The CDR3 extends over 18 amino acids. CDR3: CASSFLGPSGASTDTQYF. Written as DNA, the CDR3 is TGCGCCAGCAGCTTCCTGGGTCCTAGCGGGGCTAGCACAGATACGCAGTATTTT.

This clonotype was seen a few times. The rearrangement uses TRBV6-5 and TRBJ2-5; tentative D call: TRBD2 (5 bases). The CDR3 totals 16 residues. Trimming pared 0 bases from V and 4 bases from J, leaving 15 bases between. Germline CDR1 is MNHEY and CDR2 is SVGAGI. CDR3 in amino acids: CASSYSSIGGGETQYF. The DNA of the CDR3 is TGTGCCAGCAGTTACTCGAGTATAGGCGGAGGAGAGACCCAGTACTTC.

The chain uses TRBV7-3 and TRBJ2-2; D is ambiguous. V shed 6 bases and J shed 7 bases, with 12 bases lying between them. Germline CDR1 SGHTA, CDR2 FQGTGA. This CDR3 is 13 amino acids long. The CDR3 DNA reads TGTGCCAGCAGTGAGGCGGCTGTCGGGGAGCTGTTTTTT. Translating gives CASSEAAVGELFF. The whole variable domain, remainder taken from reference TRBV7-3 and TRBJ2-2, is GAGVSQTPSNKVTEKGKYVELRCDPISGHTALYWYRQSLGQGPEFLIYFQGTGAADDSGLPNDRFFAVRPEGSVSTLKIQRTERGDSAVYLCASSEAAVGELFFGEGSRLTVL.

Many counts were recorded for this clonotype. The J gene is TRBJ2-7, the V gene TRBV20-1, with unresolved D. V lost 4 bases and J 3 bases, leaving 13 bases between the germline ends. The CDR3 has 13 residues. CDR1 DFQATT and CDR2 SNEGSKA come from the germline V gene (reference sequence). In nucleotides, the CDR3 is TGCAGTGCTACAACCCCATCCATCTACGAGCAGTACTTC. Protein product: CSATTPSIYEQYF.